This T cell receptor (beta chain) came from a study of blood T cell repertoires in COVID-19. Study-level information: Donors in the United States, Italy and Spain gave samples during acute or convalescent COVID-19. Sources were T cells, B-cell-depleted T cells, or PBMCs; the material itself was cDNA or gDNA.

V trimming: 7 bases; J trimming: 10 bases; junction bases outside the gene matches: 13. The length of the CDR3 is 14 residues. The germline gives CDR1 SQVTM, CDR2 ANQGSEA. Authors' analysis steps: Amplification with reference gene primers provided the estimates of nucleated cell counts. Assay used: immunoSEQ multiplex PCR; TCRdb lists only in-frame clones, some missing. The V and J calls and clone size were taken over from that table, and D and trimming were inferred from the DNA. This sample has 150,000 or so clones, with more than 65% found just once. In Seattle, patients joined the study during active infection and were tracked longitudinally.

This clonotype was sampled from an older woman with COVID-19, enrolled during active disease. The chain carries TRBV29-1 and TRBJ2-1; 10 bases are shared with TRBD1. Material: peripheral blood. Here the CDR3 DNA reads TGCAGCGCCCGAGGGACAGGGGTGTTGGACGAGCAGTTCTTC. It specifies CSARGTGVLDEQFF.